The entry below describes one T cell receptor beta chain. This specimen includes other DNA sequences encoding the same CDR3. Profiled with immunoSEQ multiplex PCR; TCRdb holds only in-frame clones, not every one. The sample has 360,000 or so clones, 88% seen once. This entry is derived from a study of blood T cell repertoires in COVID-19. Trimming took off 4 bases at V and 2 bases at J, with 6 bases between the two ends. The CDR3 loop spans 13 amino acids. The genes are TRBV12-3 or TRBV12-4 and TRBJ1-5, with TRBD1 as a possible D gene (5 bases). The sequenced material came from PBMCs or T cells enriched from blood (not recorded which). The TCR comes from a woman aged 25 to 39 who had been exposed to COVID-19. The CDR3 DNA reads TGTGCCAGCAGTTGGGGGGGCAATCAGCCCCAGCATTTT. Encoded protein: CASSWGGNQPQHF.